A single sample gave rise to the 17 T cell receptor beta chains below, sequenced in a study of T cells in Graves' hyperthyroidism and ophthalmopathy. The CDR3 regions of TCR beta were amplified from RNA transcripts. The HTBI primer set served for first-round RT-PCR of the TCR CDR3. TCRdb fed the multiplex PCR reads into MiXCR, producing one record per CDR3 protein. The sample consists of 250,000 or so distinct CDR3 sequences, less than 15% of them appearing once. Sequencing was performed on blood. The receptors come from a woman between 40 and 55 years old with Graves' hyperthyroidism that later progressed to Graves' ophthalmopathy.

The V and J genes are TRBV18 and TRBJ2-7, with D unresolved. The CDR3 covers 13 residues. CDR1 and CDR2 (germline): KGHSH, LQKENI. The ends were cut back, 5 bases at V and 0 bases at J, with 8 bases in the middle. The CDR3: CASSYELSYEQYF. DNA for the CDR3: TGTGCCAGCTCATACGAACTCTCCTACGAGCAGTACTTC.

This clonotype has ten or more counts. The V call is TRBV20-1, the J call TRBJ2-1; 7 bases match TRBD2. The CDR3 contains 15 residues. V was clipped by 0 bases and J by 9 bases; unmatched bases: 11. The germline V gene encodes CDR1 DFQATT and CDR2 SNEGSKA (reference sequence). CDR3 loop: CSARDYGGRRAEQFF. The CDR3 DNA follows: TGCAGTGCTAGAGATTATGGCGGGAGAAGGGCTGAGCAGTTCTTC.

The chain links TRBV4-3 to TRBJ2-2; 9 nucleotides agree with TRBD2. Germline trimming cut 0 bases from V and 5 bases from J; bases unmatched to any gene: 10. There are 18 residues in the CDR3. CDR1 is LGHNA, CDR2 YSLEER, per germline. The CDR3: CASSQEILAGRKTGELFF. For the CDR3, the DNA is TGCGCCAGCAGCCAAGAAATCCTAGCGGGAAGGAAAACCGGGGAGCTGTTTTTT.

This clonotype has ten or more counts. The CDR3 protein is CASSRTPSSGTLTGELFF. CDR3 in DNA: TGTGCCAGCAGCCGAACCCCCTCTAGCGGGACTCTCACCGGGGAGCTGTTTTTT. The chain carries TRBV11-2 and TRBJ2-2; 9 bases agree with TRBD2. The length of the CDR3 is 18 residues. V lost 5 bases, J lost 4 bases, and 14 bases stayed unmatched. Germline V gene data show CDR1 as SGHAT and CDR2 as FQNNGV.

This clonotype was seen many times. The rearrangement uses TRBV5-1 and TRBJ2-7; possible D gene TRBD2, 5 bases. The CDR3 consists of 13 residues. CDR1 SGHRS and CDR2 YFSETQ come from the germline V gene. V gave up 4 bases and J gave up 4 bases, with 12 bases separating them. The CDR3 loop is CASSEDFGYEQYF. CDR3 DNA: TGCGCCAGCAGCGAGGACTTTGGGTACGAGCAGTACTTC.

This clonotype was detected ten times or more. For the CDR3, the DNA is TGCGCCAGCAGCTTGGAAGGGGCTACAGATACGCAGTATTTT. Translating it yields CASSLEGATDTQYF. The J gene is TRBJ2-3, the V gene TRBV5-1, with TRBD1 as a possible D gene (5 bases). Trimming took 0 bases from V and 3 from J, leaving 8 bases between them. The CDR3 length is 14 residues. CDR1 is SGHRS and CDR2 is YFSETQ in the germline V gene.

This clonotype has a count of ten or more. The gene calls are TRBV6-5 and TRBJ1-6, with 7 nucleotides matching TRBD1. The CDR3 loop spans 16 amino acids. From germline, CDR1 is MNHEY and CDR2 SVGAGI. Unmatched junction bases numbered 6, after V lost 0 bases and J lost 7 bases. The CDR3 is CASSYSYRGGNSPLHF. The CDR3 DNA sequence: TGTGCCAGCAGTTACTCATACAGGGGAGGGAATTCACCCCTCCACTTT.

The chain links TRBV28 to TRBJ1-4; unclear D gene. Germline V gene sequence: CDR1 MDHEN, CDR2 SYDVKM. The CDR3 runs to 16 residues. Trimming removed 4 bases at V and 3 bases at J, with 15 bases between. In DNA form, the CDR3 reads TGTGCCAGCAGTTCCCCCCGAGTAGGTTCTAATGAAAAACTGTTTTTT. It specifies CASSSPRVGSNEKLFF.

The table lists this clonotype with many counts. The chain recombines TRBV7-9 with TRBJ2-3, with unresolved D. The germline V gene has CDR1 SEHNR and CDR2 FQNEAQ (reference sequence). V lost 4 bases and J 0 bases, leaving 11 bases between the germline ends. The CDR3 sequence is 15 residues long. The CDR3 region has the DNA TGTGCCAGCAGCTCGTGGACCTCTAGCACAGATACGCAGTATTTT. Protein: CASSSWTSSTDTQYF. Looking up the rest from reference TRBV7-9 and TRBJ2-3 gives the full variable domain: DTGVSQNPRHKITKRGQNVTFRCDPISEHNRLYWYRQTLGQGPEFLTYFQNEAQLEKSRLLSDRFSAERPKGSFSTLEIQRTEQGDSAMYLCASSSWTSSTDTQYFGPGTRLTVL.

This clonotype was counted a few times. This chain uses TRBV5-1 with TRBJ2-1, with TRBD2 identical over 9 bases. The CDR3 loop spans 18 amino acids. The germline V gene has CDR1 SGHRS and CDR2 YFSETQ. The CDR3 reads CDKTSGLAGIISYNEQFF. Here the CDR3 DNA reads TGCGATAAAACCTCGGGGCTAGCGGGAATCATCTCCTACAATGAGCAGTTCTTC.

V and J are TRBV6-5 and TRBJ2-7; TRBD2 aligns across 10 bases. The CDR3 totals 15 residues. Trimming took 2 bases from V and 2 from J; bases not matched to a gene: 3. CDR1 is MNHEY, CDR2 SVGAGI, per germline. The CDR3 region has the DNA TGTGCCAGCAGTTACGGAGCGGGAGGGCCCTACGAGCAGTACTTC. It yields the protein CASSYGAGGPYEQYF.

This clonotype was seen only a few times. V is TRBV5-1 and J is TRBJ2-3, with D hard to call. Trimming removed 4 bases from V and 6 bases from J, with 12 bases in between. Germline V lookup: CDR1 SGHRS, CDR2 YFSETQ. This CDR3 spans 13 amino acids. CDR3 region: CASSLIPFDTQYF. In nucleotides, the CDR3 is TGCGCCAGCAGCCTTATACCGTTTGATACGCAGTATTTT.

The chain couples TRBV28 to TRBJ1-4, with D possibly matching TRBD1 (6 bases). The CDR3 is 15 residues long. CDR1 and CDR2 (germline): MDHEN, SYDVKM. Trimming pared 4 bases from V and 0 bases from J, leaving 9 bases between. The CDR3 coding sequence is TGTGCCAGCAGTTCATCAGGGGCAACTAATGAAAAACTGTTTTTT. It encodes CASSSSGATNEKLFF.

This sequence joins TRBV11-1 and TRBJ2-3; TRBD2 matches at 14 bases. Germline CDR1 reads SGHAT; CDR2 reads FQDESV (reference sequence). The V gene end was trimmed by 7 bases and the J gene end by 8 bases; junction bases not matched to a gene: 8. The CDR3 is 15 amino acids. CDR3 nucleotides: TGTGCCAGCAACGGGGGACTAGCGGGAGAGGGTACGCAGTATTTT. Translating it yields CASNGGLAGEGTQYF.

V usage is TRBV5-1 and J usage is TRBJ2-7; 10 nucleotides agree with TRBD1. The germline V gene has CDR1 SGHRS and CDR2 YFSETQ. V lost 3 bases, J lost 4 bases, and 7 bases stayed unmatched. The CDR3 spans 15 residues. This chain's CDR3 is CASSSAGTGVYEQYF. The CDR3 bases are TGCGCCAGCAGCTCCGCCGGGACAGGGGTATACGAGCAGTACTTC.

This clonotype was detected many times. The rearrangement links TRBV24-1 to TRBJ2-7; TRBD1 aligns across 7 bases. The CDR3 length is 15 residues. The V and J ends lost 3 bases and 6 bases, in that order; junction bases with no gene match: 10. The germline gives CDR1 KGHDR, CDR2 SFDVKD. The CDR3 nucleotides are TGTGCCACCAGTGATCCCTACAGGGGCGCAGGCGAGCAGTACTTC. This gives the protein CATSDPYRGAGEQYF.

This clonotype came up many times. The chain is built from TRBV19 and TRBJ2-1; no clear D gene. Deletions cut 6 bases from V and 8 bases from J, with 17 bases between. In germline, CDR1 is LNHDA, CDR2 SQIVND (reference sequence). The CDR3 runs 14 residues. The CDR3: CASSPTSGGYEQFF. CDR3 DNA sequence: TGTGCCAGTAGCCCCACCTCTGGTGGGTATGAGCAGTTCTTC.